This T cell receptor beta chain was recovered during a study of blood T cell repertoires in COVID-19. Study-level information: The United States, Italy and Spain were the sources of the acute and convalescent COVID-19 samples. The analysed material was cDNA or gDNA that came from T cells, B-cell-depleted T cells, or PBMCs.

This CDR3 is 16 amino acids long. Looked up from germline, CDR1 is SGDLS and CDR2 is YYNGEE. The J segment lost 6 bases and the V segment lost 3 bases, leaving 10 bases of the junction unmatched. Original data processing: Estimation of nucleated cell counts relied on the amplification of reference gene primers. The data were produced by immunoSEQ multiplex PCR, yet TCRdb's version contains in-frame clones alone and is incomplete. V and J calls and clone size are those listed in that table; D and trimming were worked out from the DNA. This sample has hundreds of thousands of clones; approximately 81% occur once, and the top ten carry about 1%.

Sequenced material: peripheral blood. The TCR was taken from a man between 35 and 55 years old with acute or convalescent COVID-19. The J gene is TRBJ2-1, the V gene TRBV9, with 9 positions matching TRBD2. CDR3 bases: TGTGCCAGCAGCGGGGCGAAGTCTAGCGGGGTCAATGAGCAGTTCTTC. This encodes CASSGAKSSGVNEQFF.